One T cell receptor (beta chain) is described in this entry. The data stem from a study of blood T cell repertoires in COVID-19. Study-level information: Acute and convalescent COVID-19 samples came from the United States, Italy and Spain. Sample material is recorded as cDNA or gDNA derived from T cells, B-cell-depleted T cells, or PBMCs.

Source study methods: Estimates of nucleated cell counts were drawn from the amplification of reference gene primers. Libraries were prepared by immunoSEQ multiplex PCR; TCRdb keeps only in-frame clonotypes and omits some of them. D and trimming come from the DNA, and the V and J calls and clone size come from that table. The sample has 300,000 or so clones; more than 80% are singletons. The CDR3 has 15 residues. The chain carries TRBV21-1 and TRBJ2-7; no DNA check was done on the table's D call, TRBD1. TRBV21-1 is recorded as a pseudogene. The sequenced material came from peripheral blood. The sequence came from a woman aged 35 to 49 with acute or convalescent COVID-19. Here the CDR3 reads CASRPRDRSSYEQYV. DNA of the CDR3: TGTGCCAGCAGACCACGGGACAGGAGCTCCTACGAGCAGTACGTC.